Presented here are 6 T cell receptor beta chains from one specimen sequenced in a study of human T cells and chemical hapten exposure. Time point described: pre-sensitization, week 0. Indicated treatment: therapeutic diphenylcyclopropenone sensitization with weekly scalp DPC. One entry per CDR3 protein, called by TCRdb with MiXCR from the RACE reads. This repertoire shows 200,000 to 300,000 distinct CDR3 sequences, around 9.3% found once; its top ten account for 2% to 2.5%. This specimen consisted of whole blood, obtained in connection with sensitization to the hapten diphenylcyclopropenone (DPC). These TCRs come from a woman aged 40 to 50 with alopecia areata. Some clones in this sample may be carry-over from other donors' samples.

The V gene is TRBV20-1, the J gene TRBJ1-2; possibly TRBD1 for D (5 bases). Germline V gene lookup returns CDR1 DFQATT and CDR2 SNEGSKA (reference sequence). This CDR3 comprises 12 residues. The V and J ends lost 0 bases and 6 bases respectively, with 8 bases between them. The CDR3 protein is CSARDRVDGYTF. CDR3 DNA: TGCAGTGCTAGAGACAGGGTCGATGGCTACACCTTC.

This clonotype was observed a handful of times. V is TRBV28 and J is TRBJ2-3; 7 bases are a match to TRBD1. CDR1 and CDR2 (germline): MDHEN, SYDVKM. The J segment lost 6 bases and the V segment lost 11 bases, leaving 14 bases of the junction unmatched. CDR3 size: 14 residues. CDR3 loop: CAGQDRAPGDTQYF. The CDR3 nucleotides read TGTGCCGGCCAAGACAGGGCGCCGGGGGATACGCAGTATTTT.

The table lists this clonotype with a few counts. The chain employs TRBV7-9 and TRBJ1-3; D uncertain. Germline V CDR1 and CDR2: SEHNR, FQNEAQ (reference sequence). The CDR3 runs 13 residues. The V end lost 5 bases, the J end lost 4 bases, and 9 bases lay between the germline ends. CDR3 coding DNA: TGTGCCAGCAGCGAATTGGCAGGAAACACCATATATTTT. This gives the protein CASSELAGNTIYF.

In this sample, this clonotype turned up a few times. The rearrangement uses TRBV10-3 and TRBJ2-1; D is undetermined. This CDR3 contains 14 residues. Trimming removed 0 bases from V and 6 bases from J, with 9 bases in between. The germline CDR1 and CDR2 sequences are ENHRY and SYGVKD. CDR3 in amino acids: CAISESGPANEQFF. CDR3 coding DNA: TGTGCCATCAGTGAGTCCGGGCCGGCCAATGAGCAGTTCTTC.

This clonotype was counted ten times or more. The V call is TRBV2, the J call TRBJ2-6, with TRBD2 matching over 8 bases. CDR1 is SNHLY and CDR2 is FYNNEI in the germline V gene. This CDR3 contains 18 residues. V dropped 3 bases and J dropped 0; count of bases not matched to a gene: 7. The CDR3 loop reads CASSEVSGTSSGANVLTF. CDR3 nucleotides: TGTGCCAGCAGTGAGGTTAGCGGGACCAGCTCTGGGGCCAACGTCCTGACTTTC.

V usage is TRBV6-5 and J usage is TRBJ2-2; D might be TRBD2 (5 bases). CDR1 is MNHEY and CDR2 is SVGAGI in the germline V gene. V gave up 4 bases and J gave up 5 bases, with 17 bases separating them. There are 16 residues in the CDR3. CDR3 region: CASSSGSVGMTGELFF. The CDR3 coding sequence is TGTGCCAGCAGTTCGGGGAGCGTAGGCATGACCGGGGAGCTGTTTTTT.